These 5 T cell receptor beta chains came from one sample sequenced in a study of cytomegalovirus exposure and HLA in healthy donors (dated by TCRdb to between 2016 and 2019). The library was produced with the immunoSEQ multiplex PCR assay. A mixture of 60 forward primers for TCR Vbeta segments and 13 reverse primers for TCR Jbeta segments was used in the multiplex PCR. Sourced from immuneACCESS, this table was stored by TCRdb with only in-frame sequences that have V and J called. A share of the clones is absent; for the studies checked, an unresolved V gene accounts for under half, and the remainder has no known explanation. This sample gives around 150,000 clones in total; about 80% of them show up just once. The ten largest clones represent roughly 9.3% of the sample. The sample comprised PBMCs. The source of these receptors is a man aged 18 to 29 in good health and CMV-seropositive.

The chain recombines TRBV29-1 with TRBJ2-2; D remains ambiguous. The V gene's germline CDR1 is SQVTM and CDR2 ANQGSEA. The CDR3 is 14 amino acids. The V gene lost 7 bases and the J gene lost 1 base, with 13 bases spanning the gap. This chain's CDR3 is CSGLSLMNTGELFF. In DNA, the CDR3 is TGCAGCGGACTTTCTTTGATGAACACCGGGGAGCTGTTTTTT.

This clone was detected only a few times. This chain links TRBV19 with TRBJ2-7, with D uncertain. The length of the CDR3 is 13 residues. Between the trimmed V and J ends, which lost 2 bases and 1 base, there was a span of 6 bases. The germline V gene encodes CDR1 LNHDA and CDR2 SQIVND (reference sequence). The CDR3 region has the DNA TGTGCCAGTAGTATAACAGCTTCCTACGAGCAGTACTTC. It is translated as CASSITASYEQYF.

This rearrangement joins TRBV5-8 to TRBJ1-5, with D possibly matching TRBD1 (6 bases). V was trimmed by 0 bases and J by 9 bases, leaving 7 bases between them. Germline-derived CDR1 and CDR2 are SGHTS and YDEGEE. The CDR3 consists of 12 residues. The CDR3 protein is CASSLGGGPQHF. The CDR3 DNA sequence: TGTGCCAGCAGCTTGGGAGGGGGGCCCCAGCATTTT.

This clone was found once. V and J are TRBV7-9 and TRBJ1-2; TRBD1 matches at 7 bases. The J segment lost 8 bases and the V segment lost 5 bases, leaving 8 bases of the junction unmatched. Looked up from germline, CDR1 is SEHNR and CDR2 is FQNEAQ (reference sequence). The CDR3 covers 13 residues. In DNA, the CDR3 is TGTGCCAGCAGCCCAAACAGGGGTGAAGGCTACACCTTC. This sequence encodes CASSPNRGEGYTF.

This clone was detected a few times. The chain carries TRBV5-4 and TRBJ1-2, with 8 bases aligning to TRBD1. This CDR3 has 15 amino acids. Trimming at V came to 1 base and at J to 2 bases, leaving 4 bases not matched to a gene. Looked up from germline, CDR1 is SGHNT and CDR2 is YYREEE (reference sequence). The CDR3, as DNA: TGTGCCAGCAGCTTGTCGGACAGGGCAAACTATGGCTACACCTTC. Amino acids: CASSLSDRANYGYTF.